This is a list of T cell receptor beta chains from one sample in a study of regulatory T cells in long-lasting Graves disease. TCRdb ran MiXCR on the multiplex PCR reads and lists one entry per CDR3 protein. The top ten hold about 38% of the sample, which has 250,000 to 400,000 distinct CDR3 sequences, over 15% seen once. Source: peripheral blood mononuclear cells (PBMCs), taken at new diagnosis, from a patient treated with antithyroid drugs. Receptors originate from a female donor with Graves disease. Both conserved end residues are part of each CDR3. The D gene is left open where the match is weak. Only some rows state a clone size, as once, few, many or a class for expanded clones.

clone_size,d_call,v_call,j_call,cdr3_aa,cdr3_nt
many,-,TRBV6-1,TRBJ2-5,CASINPRRSQETQYF,TGTGCCAGCATCAACCCGAGGAGATCCCAAGAGACCCAGTACTTC
many,-,TRBV6-1,TRBJ1-2,CASSVTDSYYGYTF,TGTGCCAGCAGCGTGACCGACAGCTACTATGGCTACACCTTC
many,TRBD1,TRBV12-3/TRBV12-4,TRBJ1-5,CASSSERQGGNQPQHF,TGTGCCAGCAGTTCCGAGAGACAGGGTGGCAATCAGCCCCAGCATTTT
-,-,TRBV7-9,TRBJ1-1,CASSLGRVEAFF,TGTGCCAGCAGCTTAGGCCGGGTCGAAGCTTTCTTT
few,TRBD1,TRBV10-3,TRBJ1-5,CAISPTGLSNQPQHF,TGTGCCATCAGCCCGACAGGGCTCAGCAATCAGCCCCAGCATTTT
many,-,TRBV28,TRBJ1-2,CASRGRGFLYGYTF,TGTGCCAGCAGGGGCCGCGGCTTCCTCTATGGCTACACCTTC
many,-,TRBV29-1,TRBJ2-5,CSVLQASETQYF,TGCAGCGTTCTACAAGCTTCGGAGACCCAGTACTTC
many,-,TRBV19,TRBJ2-7,CASSITLSRYEQYF,TGTGCCAGTAGTATAACATTATCCCGCTACGAGCAGTACTTC
few,-,TRBV9,TRBJ2-3,CASSHFLESTDTQYF,TGTGCCAGCAGTCACTTCCTGGAATCCACAGATACGCAGTATTTT
many,TRBD2,TRBV19,TRBJ2-5,CASSEAGGPSYQETQYF,TGTGCCAGTAGTGAAGCGGGAGGGCCCTCGTACCAAGAGACCCAGTACTTC
-,TRBD2,TRBV12-3/TRBV12-4,TRBJ2-7,CASSPLAGEIYEQYF,TGTGCCAGCAGTCCCCTAGCGGGAGAGATCTACGAGCAGTACTTC
many,-,TRBV11-1,TRBJ2-3,CASSFYRGTLEDTQYF,TGTGCCAGCAGCTTCTACCGGGGCACTCTCGAAGATACGCAGTATTTT
many,TRBD1,TRBV28,TRBJ2-7,CASQTGTGGLYEQYF,TGTGCCAGCCAAACCGGGACAGGGGGCCTCTACGAGCAGTACTTC
many,-,TRBV27,TRBJ2-1,CASSLNPYNEQFF,TGTGCCAGCAGTTTAAATCCCTACAATGAGCAGTTCTTC
many,-,TRBV28,TRBJ1-5,CASIGRGNQPQHF,TGTGCCAGCATAGGCAGGGGTAATCAGCCCCAGCATTTT
few,-,TRBV6-2/TRBV6-3,TRBJ2-1,CASSYSRVSYNEQFF,TGTGCCAGCAGTTACTCGAGGGTTAGCTACAATGAGCAGTTCTTC
few,TRBD2,TRBV14,TRBJ2-1,CASSQVSGLAGGSYNEQFF,TGTGCCAGCAGCCAAGTCTCGGGACTAGCGGGAGGCTCCTACAATGAGCAGTTCTTC
few,-,TRBV13,TRBJ2-7,CASSLGHLNRAHEQYF,TGTGCCAGCAGCTTAGGCCATTTGAACAGGGCCCACGAGCAGTACTTC
many,TRBD1,TRBV6-1,TRBJ2-1,CASSPGNRGEQFF,TGTGCCAGCAGCCCCGGGAACAGGGGCGAGCAGTTCTTC
once,-,TRBV2,TRBJ2-5,CASSPPAQAGETQYF,TGTGCCAGCTCACCACCAGCGCAGGCGGGAGAGACCCAGTACTTC
many,TRBD2,TRBV12-3/TRBV12-4,TRBJ2-5,CASGSPRAGVETQYF,TGTGCCAGCGGTTCCCCCCGGGCGGGAGTAGAGACCCAGTACTTC
many,TRBD1,TRBV25-1,TRBJ1-2,CASSTGTAAGYGYTF,TGTGCCAGCAGTACCGGGACAGCTGCCGGCTATGGCTACACCTTC
-,-,TRBV19,TRBJ1-5,CASTWDVNQPQHF,TGTGCCAGTACATGGGACGTCAATCAGCCCCAGCATTTT
many,-,TRBV11-3,TRBJ2-3,CASSFFLGDTQYF,TGTGCCAGCAGCTTCTTCCTCGGGGATACGCAGTATTTT
many,TRBD2,TRBV11-2,TRBJ2-1,CASSLSSGPSYNEQFF,TGTGCCAGCAGCCTATCTAGCGGTCCCTCCTACAATGAGCAGTTCTTC
-,TRBD1,TRBV3-1,TRBJ1-5,CASSQEGRGRQPQHF,TGTGCCAGCAGCCAAGAGGGTAGGGGGCGACAGCCCCAGCATTTT
few,TRBD2,TRBV5-1,TRBJ2-1,CASSVRSGRAPNNERFF,TGCGCCAGCAGCGTACGTAGCGGGAGGGCCCCCAACAATGAGCGGTTCTTC
few,-,TRBV11-3,TRBJ2-2,CASSFRLTGELFF,TGTGCCAGCAGCTTTCGTTTGACCGGGGAGCTGTTTTTT
-,-,TRBV5-6,TRBJ2-1,CASSGGGLLAGSYNEQFF,TGTGCCAGCAGCGGAGGCGGGCTACTAGCTGGCTCCTACAATGAGCAGTTCTTC
many,-,TRBV28,TRBJ2-1,CASKWGQGEQFF,TGTGCCAGCAAGTGGGGGCAGGGTGAGCAGTTCTTC
many,-,TRBV5-1,TRBJ2-1,CASSLASLYNEQFF,TGCGCCAGCAGCTTGGCGTCCTTATACAATGAGCAGTTCTTC